The sample holds many counts of the clone carrying this T cell receptor beta chain. As yet, its antigen is unknown. Trimming took off 5 bases at V and 2 bases at J, with 22 bases between the two ends. The CDR3 extends over 17 amino acids. Germline V gene lookup returns CDR1 SGHVS and CDR2 FQNEAQ. The data were taken from a study of T cells after yellow fever vaccination. About the research overall: SMART-Seq v4 Ultra Low Input prepared libraries from low-cell fractions.

Study-wide points: Post-booster repertoires again held most primary-vaccination clones (about 96% CD4, approximately 90% CD8).

UMIs and a universal primer site were added when TCR cDNA was made by 5'RACE template switching. TCRdb re-derived calls from the 5' RACE reads in MiXCR, one entry per CDR3 protein. The table has 150,000 to 200,000 distinct CDR3 sequences, approximately 6.2% seen once. The sequenced sample was CD4+ T cells sorted from PBMCs, obtained on the day of the first yellow fever vaccination. This sequence was found in a man between 18 and 29 years old who received the YFV17D yellow fever vaccine. The rearrangement uses TRBV7-8 and TRBJ2-7, with D possibly being TRBD2 (6 bases). CDR3 nucleotide sequence: TGTGCCAGCAGCCCCCGGGTGCGGGAACCACGACCCTACGAGCAGTACGTC. Translating it yields CASSPRVREPRPYEQYV.